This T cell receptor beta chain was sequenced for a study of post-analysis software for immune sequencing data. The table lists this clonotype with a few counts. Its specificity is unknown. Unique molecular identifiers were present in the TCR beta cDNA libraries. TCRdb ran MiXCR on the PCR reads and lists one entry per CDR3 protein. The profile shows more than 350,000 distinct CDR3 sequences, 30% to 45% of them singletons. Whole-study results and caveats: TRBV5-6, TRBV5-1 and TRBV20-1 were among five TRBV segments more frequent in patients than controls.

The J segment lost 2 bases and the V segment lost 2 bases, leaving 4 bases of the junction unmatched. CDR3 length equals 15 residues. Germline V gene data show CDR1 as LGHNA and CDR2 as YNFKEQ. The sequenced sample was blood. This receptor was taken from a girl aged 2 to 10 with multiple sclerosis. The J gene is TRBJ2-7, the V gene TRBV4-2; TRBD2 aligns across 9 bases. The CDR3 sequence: CASSQPAGGTYEQYF. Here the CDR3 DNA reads TGTGCCAGCAGCCAACCAGCGGGAGGCACCTACGAGCAGTACTTC.